This entry is about one TCR beta chain. This CDR3 has 14 residues. V lost 6 bases and J 0 bases, leaving 11 bases between the germline ends. Germline values: CDR1 LNHDA, CDR2 SQIVND (reference sequence). The data stem from a study of shared clonotypes between healthy human individuals. Study in general: Three CD4 naive, three CD4 memory, two CD8 naive and one CD8 memory plate were used per donor.

Naive CD8 cells lacked CD45RO, underwent positive selection for CCR7 and left out terminally differentiated effector memory CD45RA+ cells. Everyone who donated was a Caucasian adult who lived in Nashville, Tennessee. Genomic DNA of each subset was evenly split across several immunoSEQ plates. Here immunoSEQ multiplex PCR was the method, and the copy in TCRdb shows in-frame clones only, minus some. The data hold nearly 600,000 clones, with roughly 95% observed a single time. This TCR was recovered from a woman aged 25 to 39 in good health. The J gene is TRBJ1-2, the V gene TRBV19; a weak D match, TRBD1 (5 bases). Sequencing was performed on naive CD8+ T cells sorted from blood. CDR3 in DNA: TGTGCCAGTAGCTCGGGGGGGGCTAACTATGGCTACACCTTC. This gives the protein CASSSGGANYGYTF. Looking up the rest from reference TRBV19 and TRBJ1-2 gives the full variable domain: DGGITQSPKYLFRKEGQNVTLSCEQNLNHDAMYWYRQDPGQGLRLIYYSQIVNDFQKGDIAEGYSVSREKKESFPLTVTSAQKNPTAFYLCASSSGGANYGYTFGSGTRLTVV.